This T cell receptor beta chain appears in the sequencing data of a study of blood T cell repertoires in COVID-19. Study overall: Spain, Italy and the United States supplied samples that represented acute and convalescent COVID-19. Sources were T cells, B-cell-depleted T cells, or PBMCs; the material itself was cDNA or gDNA.

Original analysis: Reference gene primer amplification gave nucleated cell count estimates. Assay used: immunoSEQ multiplex PCR; TCRdb lists only in-frame clones, some missing. For V, J and clone size, that table is used; D and trimming come from the DNA. This table has under 35,000 clones, about 89% appearing once. The TCR originated in a human donor in a cohort sampled during active COVID-19. Sequenced sample: peripheral blood.

The CDR3 nucleotides read TGTGCCAGCAGTTTCGCAGGGGTTCAGCCCCAGCATTTT. The encoded protein is CASSFAGVQPQHF. The rearrangement uses TRBV27 and TRBJ1-5; tentatively, D is TRBD1 (6 bases). CDR3 length equals 13 residues. Germline CDR1 and CDR2: MNHEY and SMNVEV (reference sequence). The V gene lost 3 bases and the J gene lost 6 bases, with 9 bases spanning the gap.